A selection of T cell receptor beta chains follows, all from one sample in a study of beta chain features in type 1 diabetes. Only in-frame clones appear in the TCRdb table, and some are missing; sequencing was by immunoSEQ multiplex PCR. The repertoire has roughly 400,000 clones, roughly 16% of them found once; the top ten carry around 0.02%. Sequenced sample: naive CD4+ T cells from blood. The receptors derive from a young woman in good health. Each CDR3 is given with its conserved first and last residue. D genes are given only for firm matches. Size is omitted from some rows. Given values are once, few, many or a class for expanded clones.

V	D	J	size	length	CDR3	DNA
TRBV19	TRBD2	TRBJ2-1	few	14	CASSILAGTGEQFF	TGTGCCAGTAGTATCCTAGCGGGAACGGGTGAGCAGTTCTTC
TRBV11-2	.	TRBJ2-5	few	14	CASSLDWSSETQYF	TGTGCCAGCAGCTTAGATTGGAGCTCCGAGACCCAGTACTTC
TRBV5-1	.	TRBJ2-3	.	13	CASSSSQTDTQYF	TGCGCCAGCAGCTCCTCACAAACAGATACGCAGTATTTT
TRBV19	.	TRBJ2-6	few	14	CASSMLSGANVLTF	TGTGCCAGTAGTATGCTATCTGGGGCCAACGTCCTGACTTTC
TRBV2	TRBD1	TRBJ2-7	few	14	CASSVGTGFYEQYF	TGTGCCAGCAGTGTTGGGACAGGTTTCTACGAGCAGTACTTC
TRBV30	.	TRBJ2-7	.	13	CAWSEGTGYEQYF	TGTGCCTGGTCTGAGGGGACTGGATACGAGCAGTACTTC
TRBV30	TRBD1	TRBJ1-1	.	14	CAWSETGMPTEAFF	TGTGCCTGGAGTGAGACAGGGATGCCCACTGAAGCTTTCTTT
TRBV5-1	.	TRBJ2-1	.	15	CASSLSGSSYNEQFF	TGCGCCAGCAGTCTAAGTGGGAGCTCCTACAATGAGCAGTTCTTC
TRBV27	.	TRBJ2-3	few	14	CASSFQWRSDTQYF	TGTGCCAGCAGTTTTCAATGGAGATCAGATACGCAGTATTTT
TRBV11-3	TRBD2	TRBJ2-1	.	15	CASSDGGLAGDEQFF	TGTGCCAGCAGCGACGGCGGACTAGCGGGAGATGAGCAGTTCTTC
TRBV5-1	.	TRBJ1-5	few	15	CASSLEPGSNQPQHF	TGCGCCAGCAGCTTGGAGCCAGGTAGCAATCAGCCCCAGCATTTT
TRBV9	TRBD2	TRBJ2-1	few	16	CASSVGGRAFDNEQFF	TGTGCCAGCAGCGTGGGCGGGAGGGCCTTCGACAATGAGCAGTTCTTC
TRBV6-5	.	TRBJ2-1	.	15	CASKRGGTGDNEQFF	TGTGCCAGCAAAAGGGGGGGGACTGGTGACAATGAGCAGTTCTTC
TRBV30	TRBD2	TRBJ2-2	.	16	CAWSSGGNWNTGELFF	TGTGCCTGGAGTTCGGGGGGTAACTGGAACACCGGGGAGCTGTTTTTT
TRBV25-1	.	TRBJ1-5	.	14	CASSEGKYNQPQHF	TGTGCCAGCAGTGAGGGCAAGTACAATCAGCCCCAGCATTTT
TRBV6-1	.	TRBJ2-1	few	14	CASGRPSSYNEQFF	TGTGCCAGCGGGAGGCCTAGCTCCTACAATGAGCAGTTCTTC